This T cell receptor (beta chain) was identified in a study of cytomegalovirus exposure and HLA in healthy donors. Whole-study results and caveats: At a 0.05 false discovery rate, a later analysis found 16,951 TCR beta sequences to be associated with HLA alleles. Follow-up analysis later connected one missense variant in DCLRE1C with trimming of TCR beta V- and J-genes.

Concerning this clone itself: Its specificity is not known.

Donors consisted of healthy bone marrow donors. The donors, nominally healthy at sampling, likely had unrecorded immune exposures. Trimming cost V 5 bases and J 0 bases, with 8 bases left between them. CDR1 and CDR2 from the germline V gene are MNHEY and SVGAGI. CDR3 length: 13 residues. A multiplex PCR was run with 60 Vbeta primers and 13 Jbeta primers. Assay used: immunoSEQ multiplex PCR; TCRdb lists only in-frame clones, some missing. The sample lists 130,000 or so clones; approximately 86% were seen once. Sequenced material: PBMCs. The receptor comes from a woman between 40 and 55 years old in good health and CMV-seronegative. The chain couples TRBV6-5 to TRBJ2-7; a possible D gene is TRBD1 (6 bases). CDR3 coding DNA: TGTGCCAGCAGTATGACAGGCTCCTACGAGCAGTACTTC. Its translation: CASSMTGSYEQYF.